This T cell receptor beta chain was sequenced during a study of CXCR3-negative and CXCR3-positive naive CD8 T cells. General study findings and limits: Naive CXCR3-positive and CXCR3-negative cells shared TRBV-TRBJ usage; memory cells diverged. Surface CD5 was comparable between naive subsets; TCR strength was inferred from TRB CDR3 properties.

The authors made the TRB cDNA libraries by 5' RACE using UMI labels. After re-calling the 5' RACE reads, TCRdb lists one entry per CDR3 protein, DNA absent. This sample's table reports 150,000 or so distinct CDR3 sequences. Regarding this clonotype: What it recognizes is unknown.

The clonotype was recovered from a human donor in good health. Some clones in this sample may be carry-over from other donors' samples. The source material was naive CXCR3- CD8+ T cells from blood. The subset here: CD45RO-CCR7+CD27+CD95- naive CD8+ T cells lacking CXCR3 (TNR3-).

CDR3 amino acids: CASSRGSTEAFF. V and J are TRBV12-3 or TRBV12-4 and TRBJ1-1; TCRdb's D call, TRBD1, is unchecked because there is no DNA. The CDR3 is 12 amino acids.